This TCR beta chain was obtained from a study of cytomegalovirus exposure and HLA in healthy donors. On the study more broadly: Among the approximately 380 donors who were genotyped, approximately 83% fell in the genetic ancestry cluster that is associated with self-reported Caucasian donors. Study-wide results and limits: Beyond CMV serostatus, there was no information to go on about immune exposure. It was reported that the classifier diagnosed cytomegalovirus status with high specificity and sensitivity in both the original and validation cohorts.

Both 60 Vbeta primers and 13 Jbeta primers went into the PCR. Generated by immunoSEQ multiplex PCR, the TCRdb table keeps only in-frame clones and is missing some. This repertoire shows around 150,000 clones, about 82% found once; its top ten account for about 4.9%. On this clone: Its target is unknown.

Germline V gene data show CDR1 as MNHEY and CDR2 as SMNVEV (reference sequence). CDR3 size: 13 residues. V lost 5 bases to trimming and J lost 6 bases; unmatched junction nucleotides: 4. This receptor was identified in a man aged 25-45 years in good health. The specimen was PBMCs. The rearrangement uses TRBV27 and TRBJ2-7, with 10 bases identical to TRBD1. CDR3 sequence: CASSVGQGGEQYF. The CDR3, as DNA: TGTGCCAGCAGTGTCGGACAGGGGGGCGAGCAGTACTTC.